The rows below give T cell receptor beta chains drawn from one sample of a study of shared clonotypes between healthy human individuals. Profiled with immunoSEQ multiplex PCR; TCRdb holds only in-frame clones, not every one. The sample yields 2,500,000 or so clones, 90% to 95% seen once. Sequencing used naive CD4+ T cells from PBMCs. The receptors stem from a man in his late teens or twenties in good health. Some clones in this sample may be carry-over from other donors' samples. Both conserved end residues are part of each CDR3. A D gene is named only where the DNA matches it firmly. Clone size is not always given. Where it is, it says once, few, many or a class for expanded clones.

clone size,V gene,J gene,D gene,CDR3 protein,CDR3 DNA
-,TRBV7-9,TRBJ2-1,-,CASSLALTAQFF,TGTGCCAGCAGCTTAGCGTTGACGGCGCAGTTCTTC
-,TRBV5-6,TRBJ1-4,-,CASSLVGGYNEKLFF,TGTGCCAGCAGCTTGGTAGGGGGTTATAATGAAAAACTGTTTTTT
once,TRBV28,TRBJ1-3,TRBD1,CASSLGGTGGNTIYF,TGTGCCAGCAGTTTGGGGGGGACAGGTGGAAACACCATATATTTT
-,TRBV5-4,TRBJ1-5,-,CASSLGGTNQPQHF,TGTGCCAGCAGCTTGGGAGGTACTAATCAGCCCCAGCATTTT
-,TRBV7-7,TRBJ2-2,TRBD2,CASSGGTSGNTGELFF,TGTGCCAGCAGCGGCGGGACTAGCGGGAACACCGGGGAGCTGTTTTTT
-,TRBV5-1,TRBJ1-1,-,CASSLDPLGAGSFEAFF,TGCGCCAGCAGCTTGGACCCCCTGGGTGCAGGCAGCTTTGAAGCTTTCTTT
-,TRBV10-1,TRBJ2-7,TRBD2,CASSEGTSGSYEQYF,TGCGCCAGCAGCGAAGGGACTAGCGGTTCCTACGAGCAGTACTTC
-,TRBV2,TRBJ2-5,-,CASSEIPETQYF,TGTGCCAGCAGTGAGATTCCGGAGACCCAGTACTTC
-,TRBV9,TRBJ2-3,-,CASSVAPQNTDTQYF,TGTGCCAGCAGCGTAGCTCCCCAGAACACAGATACGCAGTATTTT
-,TRBV7-9,TRBJ1-1,-,CASSVMNTEAFF,TGTGCCAGCAGCGTAATGAACACTGAAGCTTTCTTT
-,TRBV2,TRBJ1-2,-,CASRTDYLYGYTF,TGTGCCAGCAGGACAGACTATCTCTATGGCTACACCTTC
-,TRBV6-5,TRBJ1-3,TRBD1,CASSPDRGRVNTIYF,TGTGCCAGCAGCCCTGACAGGGGGCGCGTAAACACCATATATTTT
-,TRBV4-3,TRBJ1-3,-,CASSPLLSAGGNTIYF,TGCGCCAGCAGCCCGCTACTAAGCGCAGGAGGAAACACCATATATTTT
-,TRBV11-2,TRBJ1-3,-,CASSLGPSSGNTIYF,TGTGCCAGCAGCTTAGGGCCGAGCTCTGGAAACACCATATATTTT
-,TRBV4-3,TRBJ2-6,-,CASSQVAGANVLTF,TGCGCCAGCAGCCAAGTGGCTGGGGCCAACGTCCTGACTTTC
-,TRBV6-1,TRBJ2-1,-,CASSAPAGYSSYNEQFF,TGTGCCAGCAGTGCCCCAGCAGGTTACAGCTCCTACAATGAGCAGTTCTTC
-,TRBV15,TRBJ2-7,TRBD2,CATSPGLAGVMLEQYF,TGTGCCACCAGCCCGGGACTAGCGGGAGTGATGCTGGAGCAGTACTTC
-,TRBV6-6,TRBJ2-6,-,CASRASGANVLTF,TGTGCCAGCCGGGCGAGTGGGGCCAACGTCCTGACTTTC
-,TRBV7-8,TRBJ1-5,-,CASSFNLYQPQHF,TGTGCCAGCAGCTTTAATCTTTATCAGCCCCAGCATTTT
once,TRBV5-4,TRBJ1-4,-,CASSLWQATNEKLFF,TGTGCCAGCAGCTTGTGGCAGGCAACTAATGAAAAACTGTTTTTT
-,TRBV2,TRBJ1-4,-,CASRGRLATNEKLFF,TGTGCCAGCAGAGGAAGACTTGCAACTAATGAAAAACTGTTTTTT
-,TRBV15,TRBJ2-5,-,CATSTLDTETQYF,TGTGCCACCAGTACTTTAGATACCGAGACCCAGTACTTC
-,TRBV28,TRBJ2-2,TRBD2,CASSLLYGRMNTGELFF,TGTGCCAGCAGCCTTCTATACGGGAGGATGAACACCGGGGAGCTGTTTTTT
-,TRBV19,TRBJ2-7,-,CASRRGGSSYEQYF,TGTGCCAGTAGACGGGGCGGGTCCTCCTACGAGCAGTACTTC
-,TRBV28,TRBJ2-1,-,CASSLVVRERQFF,TGTGCCAGCAGTTTAGTAGTCCGAGAGAGGCAGTTCTTC
-,TRBV7-3,TRBJ2-3,TRBD2,CASSLTGASGSLNTQYF,TGTGCCAGCAGCTTAACGGGGGCTAGCGGGAGTTTAAATACGCAGTATTTT
-,TRBV15,TRBJ2-7,TRBD2,CATSRDTRLAGVSKQYF,TGTGCCACCAGCAGAGATACCCGGCTAGCGGGAGTCTCCAAGCAGTACTTC
once,TRBV4-2,TRBJ2-3,-,CASSPYPHRVLPDTQYF,TGTGCCAGCAGCCCCTACCCCCACAGGGTCCTGCCAGATACGCAGTATTTT
-,TRBV30,TRBJ1-2,-,CAWNGLGNYGYTF,TGTGCCTGGAACGGGCTAGGAAACTATGGCTACACCTTC
-,TRBV5-1,TRBJ2-1,TRBD2,CASRVTSVYNEQFF,TGCGCCAGCAGGGTGACTAGCGTTTACAATGAGCAGTTCTTC
-,TRBV28,TRBJ1-2,-,CASSLLGPPYGYTF,TGTGCCAGCAGTTTATTAGGGCCCCCCTATGGCTACACCTTC
-,TRBV28,TRBJ1-5,-,CASSGGGPGPGHF,TGTGCCAGCAGCGGGGGGGGACCCGGTCCTGGGCATTTT
-,TRBV7-9,TRBJ2-7,TRBD2,CASSTSGRSYEQYF,TGTGCCAGCAGCACTAGCGGGAGGTCCTACGAGCAGTACTTC
-,TRBV5-1,TRBJ2-3,TRBD1,CASSLTGQGSDTQYF,TGCGCCAGCAGCTTGACGGGACAGGGATCAGATACGCAGTATTTT